This T cell receptor (beta chain) is from a study of Ad26.COV2.S vaccination and SARS-CoV-2 variants. Across the study: Each vaccinee took Ad26.COV2.S intramuscularly, once or twice 56 days apart.

The treatment: around 19 received Ad26.COV2.S at low or high dose, single or two shots; roughly five received placebo; per-sample allocation not given. Collection of samples fell on day 63 after the first vaccine or placebo injection. Here immunoSEQ multiplex PCR was the method, and the copy in TCRdb shows in-frame clones only, minus some. The repertoire holds some 460,000 clones, roughly nine tenths seen once, with over 1.5% in the top ten. Unmatched junction bases numbered 9, after V lost 0 bases and J lost 5 bases. The CDR3 length is 17 residues. Germline assignment: CDR1 SGDLS and CDR2 YYNGEE. The chain employs TRBV9 and TRBJ2-3; 10 bases line up with TRBD2. The sample consisted of peripheral blood, taken in a trial of Ad26.COV2.S vaccine versus placebo. The TCR originated in a person aged 18-60 years who received the Ad26.COV2.S COVID-19 vaccine or a placebo. The CDR3 bases are TGTGCCAGCAGCGTAGCTCCCCTAGCGGGAGCGATAGATACGCAGTATTTT. This translates into CASSVAPLAGAIDTQYF.